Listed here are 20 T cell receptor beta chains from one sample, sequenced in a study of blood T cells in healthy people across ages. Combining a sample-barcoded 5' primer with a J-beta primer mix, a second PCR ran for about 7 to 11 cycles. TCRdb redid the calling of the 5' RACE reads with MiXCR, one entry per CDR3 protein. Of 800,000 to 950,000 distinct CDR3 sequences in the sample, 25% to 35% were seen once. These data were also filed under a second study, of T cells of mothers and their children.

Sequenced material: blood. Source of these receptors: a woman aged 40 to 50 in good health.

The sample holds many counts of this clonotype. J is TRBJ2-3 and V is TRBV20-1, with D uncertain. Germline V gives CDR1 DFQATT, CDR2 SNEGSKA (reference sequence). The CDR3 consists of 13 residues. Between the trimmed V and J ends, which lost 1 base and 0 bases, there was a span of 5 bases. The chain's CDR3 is CSARVGSTDTQYF. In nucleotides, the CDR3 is TGCAGTGCTAGAGTTGGCAGCACAGATACGCAGTATTTT.

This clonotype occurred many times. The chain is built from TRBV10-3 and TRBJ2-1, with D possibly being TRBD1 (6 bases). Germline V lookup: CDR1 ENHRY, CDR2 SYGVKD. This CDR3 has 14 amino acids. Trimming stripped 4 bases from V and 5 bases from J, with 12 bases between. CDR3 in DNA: TGTGCCATCAGTGTAGAACAGGGTAACAATGAGCAGTTCTTC. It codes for CAISVEQGNNEQFF.

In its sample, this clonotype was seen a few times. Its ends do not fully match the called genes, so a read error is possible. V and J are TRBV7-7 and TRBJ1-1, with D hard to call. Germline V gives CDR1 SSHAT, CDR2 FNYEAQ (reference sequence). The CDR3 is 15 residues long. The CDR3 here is CASSNTGRRGTEAFF. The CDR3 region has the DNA TGTGCTAGCAGCAATACGGGCCGTCGGGGCACTGAAGCTTTCTTT.

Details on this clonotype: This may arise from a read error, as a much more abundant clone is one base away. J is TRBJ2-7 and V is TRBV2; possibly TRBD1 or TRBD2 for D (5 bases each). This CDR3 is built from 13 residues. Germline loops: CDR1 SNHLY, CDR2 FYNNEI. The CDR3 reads CACSAGTVSEQYF. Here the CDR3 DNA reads TGTGCCTGCAGCGCAGGGACGGTCTCCGAGCAGTACTTC.

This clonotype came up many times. CDR3 coding DNA: TGCAGTGCTCCGGGACAGGGGGGATACGAGCAGTACTTC. Protein sequence: CSAPGQGGYEQYF. The rearrangement uses TRBV20-1 and TRBJ2-7; 11 nucleotides agree with TRBD1. V gave up 5 bases and J gave up 4 bases; unmatched junction bases: 4. The CDR3 length is 13 residues. The germline gives CDR1 DFQATT, CDR2 SNEGSKA (reference sequence).

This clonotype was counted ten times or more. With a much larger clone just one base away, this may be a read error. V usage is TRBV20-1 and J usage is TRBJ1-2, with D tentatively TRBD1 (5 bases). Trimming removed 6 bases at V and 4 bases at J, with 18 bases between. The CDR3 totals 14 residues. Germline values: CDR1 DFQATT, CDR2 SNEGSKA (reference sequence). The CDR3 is CSASRGGGTYGYTF. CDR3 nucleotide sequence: TGCAGTGCCTCGCGTGGCGGGGGAACCTATGGCTACACCTTC.

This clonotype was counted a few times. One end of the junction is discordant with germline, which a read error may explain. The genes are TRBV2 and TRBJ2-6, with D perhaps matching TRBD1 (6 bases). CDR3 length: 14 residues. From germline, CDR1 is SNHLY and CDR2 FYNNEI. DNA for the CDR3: TGTGCCGGCAGGAAAGGGGGAGGGGCCAACGTCCTGACTTTC. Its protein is CAGRKGGGANVLTF.

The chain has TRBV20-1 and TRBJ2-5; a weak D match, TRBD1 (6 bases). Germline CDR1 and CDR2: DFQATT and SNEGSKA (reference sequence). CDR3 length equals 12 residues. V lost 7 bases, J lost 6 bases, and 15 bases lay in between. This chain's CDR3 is CSGSGTIKTQYF. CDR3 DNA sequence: TGCAGTGGTTCCGGGACAATAAAGACCCAGTACTTC.

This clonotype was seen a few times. The CDR3 loop reads CASSSNRPELHF. The CDR3 nucleotides are TGTGCCAGCAGCTCGAATCGACCAGAACTGCATTTT. The chain recombines TRBV7-2 with TRBJ1-5; the D is unclear. CDR1 SGHTA and CDR2 FQGNSA come from the germline V gene. The germline V and J ends were trimmed by 4 bases and 15 bases, with 16 bases remaining between them. The CDR3 is made up of 12 amino acids. Looking up the rest from reference TRBV7-2 and TRBJ1-5 gives the full variable domain: GAGVSQSPSNKVTEKGKDVELRCDPISGHTALYWYRQSLGQGLEFLIYFQGNSAPDKSGLPSDRFSAERTGGSVSTLTIQRTQQEDSAVYLCASSSNRPELHFGDGTRLSIL.

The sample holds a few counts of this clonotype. This CDR3 is CASSSFKGRNTLRADTQYF. CDR3 DNA: TGCGCCAGCAGCTCGTTTAAGGGGCGCAATACCCTTCGGGCAGATACGCAGTATTTT. This chain links TRBV5-1 with TRBJ2-3, with D maybe TRBD1 (5 bases). The CDR3 contains 19 residues. The germline V gene has CDR1 SGHRS and CDR2 YFSETQ. V was trimmed by 3 bases and J by 4 bases, leaving 27 bases between them.

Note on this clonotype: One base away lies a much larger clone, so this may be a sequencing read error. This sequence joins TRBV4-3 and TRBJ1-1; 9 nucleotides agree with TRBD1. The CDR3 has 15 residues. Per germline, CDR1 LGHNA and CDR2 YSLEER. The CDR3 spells CVSSQDRQGGTEAFF. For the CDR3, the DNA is TGCGTCAGCAGCCAAGATAGACAGGGGGGCACTGAAGCTTTCTTT.

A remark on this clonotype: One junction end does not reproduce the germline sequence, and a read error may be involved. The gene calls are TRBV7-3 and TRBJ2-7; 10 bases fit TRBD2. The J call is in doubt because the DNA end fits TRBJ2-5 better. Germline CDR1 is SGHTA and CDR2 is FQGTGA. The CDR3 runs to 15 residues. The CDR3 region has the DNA TGTTCCAGCAGCTTGCTAGCGGGGGAATGGGAGACCCAGTACTTC. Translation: CSSSLLAGEWETQYF.

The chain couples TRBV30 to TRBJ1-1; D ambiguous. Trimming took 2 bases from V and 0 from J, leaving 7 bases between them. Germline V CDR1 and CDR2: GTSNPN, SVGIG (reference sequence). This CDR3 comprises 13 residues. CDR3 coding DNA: TGTGCCTGGAGTCGGATCATGAACACTGAAGCTTTCTTT. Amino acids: CAWSRIMNTEAFF.

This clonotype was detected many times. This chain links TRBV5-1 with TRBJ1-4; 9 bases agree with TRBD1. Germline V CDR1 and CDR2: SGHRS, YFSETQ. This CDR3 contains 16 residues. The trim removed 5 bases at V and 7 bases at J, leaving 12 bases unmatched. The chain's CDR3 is CASRPGTGRSSEKLFF. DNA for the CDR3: TGCGCCAGCAGGCCCGGGACAGGGAGAAGTAGTGAAAAACTGTTTTTT.

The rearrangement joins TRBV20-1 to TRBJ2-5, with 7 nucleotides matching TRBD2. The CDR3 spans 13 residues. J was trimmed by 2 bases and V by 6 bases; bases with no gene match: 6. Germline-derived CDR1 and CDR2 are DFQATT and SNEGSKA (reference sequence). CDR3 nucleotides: TGCAGTGCCCGGTGGGGACTACAAGAGACCCAGTACTTC. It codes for CSARWGLQETQYF.

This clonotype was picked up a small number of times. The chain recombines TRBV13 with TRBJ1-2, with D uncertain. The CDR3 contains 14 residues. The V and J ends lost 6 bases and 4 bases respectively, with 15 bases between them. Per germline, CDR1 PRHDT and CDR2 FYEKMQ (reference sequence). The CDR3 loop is CASRFRGAPYGYTF. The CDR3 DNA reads TGTGCCAGCAGATTTCGGGGAGCGCCCTATGGCTACACCTTC. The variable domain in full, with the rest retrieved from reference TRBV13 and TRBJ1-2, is AAGVIQSPRHLIKEKRETATLKCYPIPRHDTVYWYQQGPGQDPQFLISFYEKMQSDKGSIPDRFSAQQFSDYHSELNMSSLELGDSALYFCASRFRGAPYGYTFGSGTRLTVV.

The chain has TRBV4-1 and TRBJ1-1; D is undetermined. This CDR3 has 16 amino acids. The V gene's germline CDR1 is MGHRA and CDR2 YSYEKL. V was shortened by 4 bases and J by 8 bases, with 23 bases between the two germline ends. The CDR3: CASSPWGMMALAEAFF. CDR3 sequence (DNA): TGCGCCAGCAGCCCTTGGGGAATGATGGCCCTAGCCGAAGCTTTCTTT.

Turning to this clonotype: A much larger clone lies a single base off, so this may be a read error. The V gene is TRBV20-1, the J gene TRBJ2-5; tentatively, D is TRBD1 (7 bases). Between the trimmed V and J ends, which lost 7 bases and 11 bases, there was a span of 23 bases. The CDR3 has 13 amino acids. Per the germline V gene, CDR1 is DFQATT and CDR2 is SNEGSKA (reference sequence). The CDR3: CSGGGGGRNEQYF. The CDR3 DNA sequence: TGCAGTGGGGGCGGAGGGGGCAGGAATGAGCAGTACTTC.

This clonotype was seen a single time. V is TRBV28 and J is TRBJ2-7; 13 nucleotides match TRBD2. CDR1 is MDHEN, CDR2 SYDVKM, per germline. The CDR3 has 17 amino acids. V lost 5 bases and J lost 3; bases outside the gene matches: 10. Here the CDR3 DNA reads TGTGCCAGCAGTATCACTAGCGGGAGGGCGAAGAGCTACGAGCAGTACTTC. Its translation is CASSITSGRAKSYEQYF.

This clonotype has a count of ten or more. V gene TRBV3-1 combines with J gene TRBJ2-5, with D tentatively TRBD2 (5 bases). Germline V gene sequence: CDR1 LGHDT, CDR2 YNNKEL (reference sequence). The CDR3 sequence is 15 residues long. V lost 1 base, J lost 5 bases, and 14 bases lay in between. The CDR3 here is CASSQVRSSRETQYF. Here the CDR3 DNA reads TGTGCCAGCAGCCAAGTTCGGTCTAGCAGGGAGACCCAGTACTTC.